This TCR beta chain originates from a study of blood T cell repertoires in COVID-19. This table comes from immunoSEQ multiplex PCR, and its TCRdb copy is limited to in-frame clones, with some not included. The sample yields 250,000 to 300,000 clones, 70% to 90% seen once. Germline V gene sequence: CDR1 MNHNY, CDR2 SVGAGI (reference sequence). The length of the CDR3 is 15 residues. V was cut by 3 bases and J by 2 bases, with 13 bases left in between. The material sequenced was peripheral blood. The TCR sequence derives from a man aged 55 to 69 who had recovered from COVID-19. The genes are TRBV6-6 and TRBJ2-5; possibly TRBD1 for D (5 bases). This chain's CDR3 is CASSYRQSNQETQYF. As DNA, the CDR3 is TGTGCCAGCAGTTATCGACAGAGTAATCAAGAGACCCAGTACTTC.